A selection of T cell receptor beta chains follows, all from one sample in a study of cytomegalovirus exposure and HLA in healthy donors. TCRdb's table, derived via immunoSEQ multiplex PCR, lists solely in-frame clones and lacks some. The sample comprises 110,000 or so clones, 65% to 85% of which are singletons, and approximately 5% rests with the top ten. The sample was PBMCs. Every receptor here comes from a woman under 40 in good health and CMV-seropositive. Both conserved end residues are part of each CDR3. D genes are given only for firm matches. Rows give clone size only sometimes, using once, few, many, or a class for an expanded clone.

clone_size	v_call	d_call	j_call	cdr3_aa	cdr3_nt
once	TRBV5-1	-	TRBJ2-7	CASSFTGSSYEQYF	TGCGCCAGCAGCTTTACCGGGAGCTCCTACGAGCAGTACTTC
-	TRBV25-1	TRBD1	TRBJ2-3	CASEAARGRRADTQYF	TGTGCCAGCGAAGCGGCGAGGGGGCGAAGGGCAGATACGCAGTATTTT
-	TRBV2	-	TRBJ1-6	CASSEVPGFNSPLHF	TGTGCCAGCAGTGAAGTACCAGGGTTTAATTCACCCCTCCACTTT
few	TRBV5-1	TRBD1	TRBJ2-7	CASSTQGEGNEQYF	TGCGCCAGCTCGACACAGGGGGAAGGTAACGAGCAGTACTTC
-	TRBV27	TRBD2	TRBJ2-1	CASSQGTSGSGQFF	TGTGCCAGCAGCCAAGGGACTAGCGGGAGTGGGCAGTTCTTC
-	TRBV6-5	TRBD2	TRBJ2-7	CASGGRAGEQYF	TGTGCCAGCGGTGGGAGGGCGGGGGAGCAGTACTTC
once	TRBV5-1	-	TRBJ2-7	CASSSRDYEQYF	TGCGCCAGCAGCTCTCGGGACTACGAGCAGTACTTC
-	TRBV29-1	TRBD2	TRBJ2-7	CSVEEPIPTSGTYEQYF	TGCAGCGTTGAGGAGCCCATTCCGACTAGCGGGACCTACGAGCAGTACTTC
-	TRBV9	-	TRBJ2-7	CASSVSGVDEQYF	TGTGCCAGCAGCGTATCGGGGGTAGACGAGCAGTACTTC
-	TRBV5-1	-	TRBJ2-7	CASSLEGGPSYEQYF	TGCGCCAGCAGCTTGGAGGGCGGGCCCTCCTACGAGCAGTACTTC
few	TRBV5-1	TRBD1	TRBJ1-1	CASCRDRNTEAFF	TGCGCCAGCTGCCGGGACAGGAACACTGAAGCTTTCTTT
-	TRBV11-2	TRBD1	TRBJ1-4	CASSLDFWTGVDKADEKLFF	TGTGCCAGCAGCTTAGACTTTTGGACAGGGGTCGATAAAGCAGATGAAAAACTGTTTTTT
-	TRBV2	-	TRBJ1-2	CASSEGTGNVAYGYTF	TGTGCCAGCAGTGAGGGCACCGGGAACGTGGCGTATGGCTACACCTTC
-	TRBV2	TRBD1	TRBJ1-3	CATRGGFKDGNTIYF	TGTGCCACCAGGGGGGGGTTTAAGGATGGAAACACCATATATTTT
-	TRBV6-6	TRBD1	TRBJ1-1	CASSYSPDRMNTEAFF	TGTGCCAGCAGTTACTCTCCGGACAGGATGAACACTGAAGCTTTCTTT
-	TRBV30	-	TRBJ2-1	CAWERLSSYNEQFF	TGTGCCTGGGAGAGGCTATCCTCCTACAATGAGCAGTTCTTC
-	TRBV5-1	-	TRBJ1-4	CASSIDSFNEKLFF	TGCGCCAGCAGCATAGACAGCTTTAATGAAAAACTGTTTTTT
-	TRBV5-1	-	TRBJ2-2	CASSLMSSNTGELFF	TGCGCCAGCAGCTTGATGTCTTCGAACACCGGGGAGCTGTTTTTT
-	TRBV29-1	-	TRBJ1-2	CSVAKQKTNYGYTF	TGCAGCGTTGCCAAACAGAAGACCAACTATGGCTACACCTTC
few	TRBV30	-	TRBJ1-2	CAWSVMRQTVLNYGYTF	TGTGCCTGGAGTGTAATGCGCCAGACAGTTCTTAACTATGGCTACACCTTC
-	TRBV7-9	TRBD2	TRBJ2-5	CASSLGLAGGRETQYF	TGTGCCAGCAGCTTAGGATTAGCGGGGGGGCGAGAGACCCAGTACTTC
-	TRBV19	-	TRBJ2-5	CASSIASSSYQETQYF	TGTGCCAGTAGTATAGCCTCTAGCAGTTACCAAGAGACCCAGTACTTC
-	TRBV18	-	TRBJ2-6	CASSPPSSAGLSGANVLTF	TGTGCCAGCTCACCCCCCTCAAGTGCGGGTCTCTCTGGGGCCAACGTCCTGACTTTC
-	TRBV5-1	TRBD2	TRBJ2-7	CASGEVSGGAYEQYF	TGCGCCAGCGGAGAGGTTAGCGGGGGGGCCTACGAGCAGTACTTC
few	TRBV6-5	TRBD1	TRBJ1-5	CASSSRDRNQPQHF	TGTGCCAGCAGTTCCCGGGACAGAAATCAGCCCCAGCATTTT
-	TRBV30	-	TRBJ2-5	CAGGTDKETQYF	TGTGCCGGAGGAACAGACAAAGAGACCCAGTACTTC
-	TRBV9	-	TRBJ2-5	CASSRRWQETQYF	TGTGCCAGCAGCCGGAGATGGCAAGAGACCCAGTACTTC
-	TRBV7-9	-	TRBJ1-4	CASSLYGVDEKLFF	TGTGCCAGCAGCTTATACGGGGTGGATGAAAAACTGTTTTTT
-	TRBV4-1	TRBD2	TRBJ2-3	CASSQEGLAGPTDTQYF	TGCGCCAGCAGCCAGGAGGGACTAGCGGGGCCCACAGATACGCAGTATTTT
-	TRBV4-1	-	TRBJ2-7	CASSQPSGGPVPEQYF	TGCGCCAGCAGCCAACCCTCCGGCGGCCCCGTCCCCGAGCAGTACTTC
-	TRBV2	TRBD1	TRBJ2-2	CASSGGTGTGELFF	TGTGCCAGCAGTGGGGGGACAGGGACCGGGGAGCTGTTTTTT
-	TRBV2	-	TRBJ1-5	CASSEAYSNQPQHF	TGTGCCAGCAGTGAAGCTTATAGCAATCAGCCCCAGCATTTT
-	TRBV7-8	-	TRBJ1-4	CASSPKRGQTYNEKLFF	TGTGCCAGCAGCCCCAAGAGAGGACAGACGTATAATGAAAAACTGTTTTTT
-	TRBV29-1	-	TRBJ1-1	CSVVSGWSTEAFF	TGCAGCGTTGTTTCAGGGTGGAGCACTGAAGCTTTCTTT
few	TRBV5-1	-	TRBJ2-7	CASSLEQGYEQYF	TGCGCCAGCAGCTTGGAACAGGGCTACGAGCAGTACTTC
-	TRBV5-8	TRBD2	TRBJ2-7	CASSLAGAGLIEQYF	TGTGCCAGCAGCTTGGCGGGAGCGGGACTGATCGAGCAGTACTTC
-	TRBV11-3	-	TRBJ1-1	CASSLRGVGTEAFF	TGTGCCAGCAGCTTACGGGGGGTCGGAACTGAAGCTTTCTTT
few	TRBV4-1	-	TRBJ2-1	CASSPLGSSYNEQFF	TGCGCCAGCAGCCCTCTGGGGAGCTCCTACAATGAGCAGTTCTTC
-	TRBV10-3	-	TRBJ1-4	CAIRDSTNEKLFF	TGTGCCATCAGGGACAGCACTAATGAAAAACTGTTTTTT
-	TRBV4-2	TRBD1	TRBJ1-5	CASSQVSIEQGVNQPQHF	TGTGCCAGCAGCCAAGTGTCCATTGAACAGGGGGTCAATCAGCCCCAGCATTTT
-	TRBV2	TRBD1	TRBJ1-4	CASSGQGREKLFF	TGTGCCAGCAGCGGACAGGGAAGGGAAAAACTGTTTTTT
-	TRBV30	-	TRBJ1-2	CAWSRGLNGGYTF	TGTGCCTGGAGCAGGGGCCTTAATGGTGGCTACACCTTC
-	TRBV6-5	-	TRBJ1-2	CASPGQNLRGYTF	TGTGCCAGTCCGGGACAAAACCTTCGGGGCTACACCTTC
-	TRBV19	-	TRBJ1-2	CASLLQGGANYGYTF	TGTGCCAGCCTCCTTCAGGGAGGGGCTAACTATGGCTACACCTTC